The T cell receptor (beta chain) described here comes from a study of shared clonotypes between healthy human individuals. On the study more broadly: Donor composition was a couple of women and three men, aged 18 to 49.

The CDR3 length is 14 residues. Germline-derived CDR1 and CDR2 are MDHEN and SYDVKM. Trimming pared 5 bases from V and 0 bases from J, leaving 9 bases between. Worth noting for this clone: Its matching antigen is unknown.

Method: immunoSEQ multiplex PCR; TCRdb's copy keeps in-frame clones and lacks some. The sample yields about 600,000 clones, around 97% seen once. Findings and caveats of the study: Generation of non-shared clonotypes was less probable than generation of clonotypes shared by all four donors.

The clonotype originates from a woman in her 30s in good health. This chain links TRBV28 with TRBJ2-3; unclear D gene. The sample was naive CD4+ T cells sorted from blood. Described subset: CD45RA+ positively selected. The CDR3: CASSKMQSTDTQYF. CDR3 DNA sequence: TGTGCCAGCAGTAAAATGCAGAGCACAGATACGCAGTATTTT.